The 5 T cell receptor beta chains below come from one sample, sequenced in a study of monozygotic twins with cystic fibrosis. The data were produced by immunoSEQ multiplex PCR, yet TCRdb's version contains in-frame clones alone and is incomplete. Among about 39,000 clones listed, approximately 90% were seen once. Sequencing was carried out using blood. The origin of the receptors is a boy younger than 10 with cystic fibrosis.

This clone occurred a few times. V usage is TRBV6-1 and J usage is TRBJ2-3, with 11 bases matching TRBD2. Germline loops: CDR1 MNHNS, CDR2 SASEGT. The V gene end was trimmed by 1 base and the J gene end by 6 bases; junction bases not matched to a gene: 0. This CDR3 spans 14 amino acids. The CDR3 DNA sequence: TGTGCCAGCAGTGAAGGGACTAGCGGGGATACGCAGTATTTT. Translation: CASSEGTSGDTQYF.

The rearrangement uses TRBV14 and TRBJ1-1, with D unclear. The germline V and J ends were trimmed by 4 bases and 4 bases, with 16 bases remaining between them. The CDR3 has 15 amino acids. Germline V gene data show CDR1 as SGHDN and CDR2 as FVKESK. The CDR3 reads CASSLLTPSRTEAFF. As DNA, the CDR3 is TGTGCCAGCAGCCTACTGACGCCAAGTCGCACTGAAGCTTTCTTT.

The gene calls are TRBV2 and TRBJ1-2, with D possibly matching TRBD1 (6 bases). V lost 3 bases, J lost 2 bases, and 13 bases lay in between. Per the germline V gene, CDR1 is SNHLY and CDR2 is FYNNEI. The CDR3 extends over 15 amino acids. CDR3 sequence: CASSEGGPANYGYTF. As DNA, the CDR3 is TGTGCCAGCAGTGAGGGGGGCCCTGCCAACTATGGCTACACCTTC.

Turning to this clone: At one end, the junction sequence differs from germline, possibly due to a read error. This chain connects TRBV5-1 to TRBJ1-2, with D possibly being TRBD1 (5 bases). Germline V gene sequence: CDR1 SGHRS, CDR2 YFSETQ. The CDR3 sequence is 14 residues long. CDR3 in amino acids: CASSIGTANDGYTF. In DNA form, the CDR3 reads TGCGCCAGCAGCATAGGGACGGCTAACGATGGCTACACCTTC.

The rearrangement links TRBV7-9 to TRBJ1-2; D is ambiguous. Per germline, CDR1 SEHNR and CDR2 FQNEAQ (reference sequence). The V end lost 1 base, the J end lost 1 base, and 7 bases lay between the germline ends. The CDR3 consists of 14 residues. The CDR3 bases are TGTGCCAGCAGCTTAGGAGGAGATAACTATGGCTACACCTTC. Translating it yields CASSLGGDNYGYTF.